Below, 26 T cell receptor beta chains from the same sample are listed, as sequenced in a study of blood T cells in healthy people across ages. Next came a second PCR, run for about 6 to 12 cycles, which used a sample-barcoded 5' primer along with a J-beta primer mix. Each CDR3 protein gets one entry after TCRdb re-called the 5' RACE reads with MiXCR. The sample yields 550,000 to 700,000 distinct CDR3 sequences, roughly 28% seen once. The specimen sequenced was blood. Receptors were obtained from a woman in her seventies in good health.

This clonotype was observed a handful of times. Germline is not matched at one junction end, which may reflect a read error. V is TRBV7-2 and J is TRBJ1-2; D not certain. CDR1 is SGHTA and CDR2 is FQGNSA in the germline V gene. This CDR3 is built from 12 residues. The CDR3 sequence: CACSLATSLYTF. The CDR3 DNA follows: TGTGCCTGCAGCTTAGCGACCTCACTCTACACCTTC.

V usage is TRBV7-2 and J usage is TRBJ1-1; TRBD1 aligns across 8 bases. J lost 1 base, V lost 3 bases, and 7 bases had no gene match. This CDR3 comprises 16 residues. Per germline, CDR1 SGHTA and CDR2 FQGNSA. CDR3 in DNA: TGTGCCAGCAGCTTTTACACAGGGGGACCGAACACTGAAGCTTTCTTT. It is translated as CASSFYTGGPNTEAFF.

This clonotype was picked up a small number of times. The genes are TRBV5-1 and TRBJ2-5; 11 nucleotides align to TRBD2. This CDR3 comprises 16 residues. After removal of 2 bases from V and 6 bases from J, the junction contained 9 bases not matched to a gene. CDR1 and CDR2 (germline): SGHRS, YFSETQ. Here the CDR3 DNA reads TGCGCCAGCAGCTTTAGTAATAGCGGGGGGGCGAAGACCCAGTACTTC. It codes for CASSFSNSGGAKTQYF.

This chain joins TRBV20-1 and TRBJ1-5; the D gene is possibly TRBD1 (6 bases). V lost 5 bases and J lost 0, with 20 bases in between. The CDR3 totals 17 residues. Germline-derived CDR1 and CDR2 are DFQATT and SNEGSKA (reference sequence). The CDR3 reads CSAPLPGGRGSNQPQHF. CDR3 nucleotides: TGCAGTGCTCCCCTCCCGGGGGGGCGAGGTAGCAATCAGCCCCAGCATTTT.

This sequence joins TRBV6-6 and TRBJ1-2; D call uncertain. Germline CDR1 is MNHNY and CDR2 is SVGAGI (reference sequence). The germline V and J ends were trimmed by 4 bases and 4 bases, with 10 bases remaining between them. CDR3 length: 13 amino acids. The CDR3 DNA follows: TGTGCCAGCAGTTCCCCCGGAAGCTATGGCTACACCTTC. Translation gives CASSSPGSYGYTF.

V usage is TRBV12-3 or TRBV12-4 and J usage is TRBJ1-4; D may be TRBD1 (6 bases). CDR3 length equals 15 residues. Trimming removed 5 bases at V and 7 bases at J, with 17 bases between. The CDR3 sequence: CASSPGGQWGEKLFF. The CDR3 DNA reads as TGTGCCAGCAGTCCCGGCGGACAGTGGGGTGAAAAACTGTTTTTT.

The table lists this clonotype with a few counts. This chain uses TRBV6-1 with TRBJ1-1; D perhaps matches TRBD1 (6 bases). From germline, CDR1 is MNHNS and CDR2 SASEGT. Between the trimmed V and J ends, which lost 6 bases and 1 base, there was a span of 9 bases. The CDR3 consists of 13 residues. This CDR3 is CASRRDTNTEAFF. The CDR3 coding sequence is TGTGCCAGCAGAAGGGACACGAACACTGAAGCTTTCTTT.

This clonotype was counted between two and nine times. The V call is TRBV11-2, the J call TRBJ2-1, with 7 bases lining up with TRBD1. The last part of the DNA fits TRBJ2-5 better; the J call may be wrong. Germline V lookup: CDR1 SGHAT, CDR2 FQNNGV. This CDR3 is 14 amino acids long. CDR3 loop: CASSFPQGTGTQYF. CDR3 in DNA: TGTGCCAGCAGCTTTCCACAGGGGACCGGGACCCAGTACTTC.

The chain has TRBV15 and TRBJ2-7; tentatively, D is TRBD1 (6 bases). CDR3 length: 15 amino acids. The V gene's germline CDR1 is LNHNV and CDR2 YYDKDF (reference sequence). V was pared by 1 base and J by 0 bases, with 10 bases between. The CDR3 bases are TGTGCCACCAGCAGAGGACAGGCGGACTCCTACGAGCAGTACTTC. As protein: CATSRGQADSYEQYF.

This clonotype was seen repeatedly, ten times or more. The CDR3 region has the DNA TGTGCCAGCGGGACTACGGGGAAGGAGACCCAGTACTTC. Amino acids: CASGTTGKETQYF. This chain uses TRBV7-2 with TRBJ2-5; 7 nucleotides match TRBD2. The CDR3 contains 13 residues. Per the germline V gene, CDR1 is SGHTA and CDR2 is FQGNSA. The J segment lost 5 bases and the V segment lost 8 bases, leaving 8 bases of the junction unmatched.

The chain joins TRBV10-3 to TRBJ2-7; TRBD1 aligns across 9 bases. V lost 6 bases and J lost 5; bases outside the gene matches: 14. This CDR3 is built from 16 residues. Germline CDR1 and CDR2: ENHRY and SYGVKD. CDR3 loop: CAIRPGQGAGGHEQYF. The CDR3 region has the DNA TGTGCCATCAGACCGGGACAGGGTGCAGGTGGGCACGAGCAGTACTTC.

The genes are TRBV6-2 or TRBV6-3 and TRBJ2-1, with 8 bases fitting TRBD2. This CDR3 is 15 amino acids long. The trim removed 4 bases at V and 3 bases at J, leaving 5 bases unmatched. Germline CDR1 MNHEY, CDR2 SVGEGT. The chain's CDR3 is CASSCLSGGYNEQFF. CDR3 nucleotides: TGTGCCAGCAGTTGCCTCAGCGGGGGCTACAATGAGCAGTTCTTC.

This clonotype was picked up a small number of times. The chain uses TRBV4-3 and TRBJ2-3; D not certain. The V gene lost 0 bases and the J gene lost 3 bases, with 7 bases spanning the gap. Germline V gives CDR1 LGHNA, CDR2 YSLEER. The CDR3 runs to 14 residues. This CDR3 reads CASSQDKGTDTQYF. Here the CDR3 DNA reads TGCGCCAGCAGCCAAGATAAGGGTACAGATACGCAGTATTTT.

This clonotype was found a few times. This rearrangement joins TRBV19 to TRBJ2-2; D possibly matches TRBD1 or TRBD2 (5 bases each). The germline gives CDR1 LNHDA, CDR2 SQIVND (reference sequence). The CDR3 totals 17 residues. Trimming took off 5 bases at V and 3 bases at J, with 19 bases between the two ends. The CDR3 spells CASSSRGAASDTGELFF. CDR3 DNA: TGTGCCAGTAGTTCAAGGGGAGCGGCTTCGGACACCGGGGAGCTGTTTTTT.

This chain joins TRBV9 and TRBJ1-4; D remains unclear. This CDR3 comprises 14 residues. Trimming removed 3 bases from V and 8 bases from J, with 14 bases in between. Germline V CDR1 and CDR2: SGDLS, YYNGEE. The CDR3: CASSGGSRVEKLFF. The CDR3 coding sequence is TGTGCCAGCAGCGGTGGGAGCCGGGTCGAAAAACTGTTTTTT.

This clonotype was recorded a few times. V and J are TRBV6-2 or TRBV6-3 and TRBJ2-5; D not certain. Near its end, the DNA agrees better with TRBJ2-1, so the J call may be wrong. The CDR3 consists of 13 residues. CDR1 is MNHEY, CDR2 SVGEGT, per germline. CDR3 in amino acids: CASRPSVYNEQFF. The CDR3 nucleotides read TGTGCCAGCAGACCCTCGGTCTACAATGAGCAGTTCTTC.

The sample holds a few counts of this clonotype. V is TRBV20-1 and J is TRBJ1-5; TRBD1 agrees at 7 bases. The J segment lost 4 bases and the V segment lost 3 bases, leaving 3 bases of the junction unmatched. From germline, CDR1 is DFQATT and CDR2 SNEGSKA (reference sequence). This CDR3 contains 13 residues. The CDR3 nucleotides are TGCAGTGCTAGTCCCAGGGGGAATCAGCCCCAGCATTTT. This translates into CSASPRGNQPQHF.

In its sample, this clonotype was seen a few times. The chain joins TRBV19 to TRBJ1-2; no definite D call. Germline V gene data show CDR1 as LNHDA and CDR2 as SQIVND (reference sequence). V was shortened by 6 bases and J by 1 base, with 12 bases between the two germline ends. The CDR3 loop spans 14 amino acids. The DNA for the CDR3 is TGTGCCAGTAGAGGAAAGGGAATTAACTATGGCTACACCTTC. Translation gives CASRGKGINYGYTF.

The chain couples TRBV6-6 to TRBJ1-2; the D is unclear. V was shortened by 0 bases and J by 0 bases, with 5 bases between the two germline ends. Germline V gives CDR1 MNHNY, CDR2 SVGAGI (reference sequence). CDR3 length: 14 residues. The CDR3 reads CASSYSASNYGYTF. In DNA, the CDR3 is TGTGCCAGCAGTTACTCAGCGTCTAACTATGGCTACACCTTC.

J is TRBJ1-1 and V is TRBV10-3, with D unresolved. Germline CDR1 reads ENHRY; CDR2 reads SYGVKD. The V gene lost 5 bases and the J gene lost 0 bases, with 7 bases spanning the gap. The length of the CDR3 is 13 residues. This CDR3 reads CAISTAMNTEAFF. Here the CDR3 DNA reads TGTGCCATCAGTACAGCGATGAACACTGAAGCTTTCTTT.

This clonotype occurred a few times. The J gene is TRBJ2-5, the V gene TRBV20-1; D may be TRBD2 (5 bases). CDR3 size: 12 residues. Germline V CDR1 and CDR2: DFQATT, SNEGSKA (reference sequence). Trimming left V 5 bases short and J 2 bases short, with 9 bases between. The CDR3: CSAPDFQETQYF. DNA of the CDR3: TGCAGTGCTCCGGACTTTCAAGAGACCCAGTACTTC.

This chain joins TRBV5-1 and TRBJ2-7; TRBD2 matches 8 bases. Germline V gene lookup returns CDR1 SGHRS and CDR2 YFSETQ. The CDR3 totals 15 residues. The ends lost 0 bases at V and 7 bases at J; junction bases unmatched: 9. The DNA for the CDR3 is TGCGCCAGCAGCTTGGGACGGGGGGGCGCTATGGAGCAGTACTTC. Translated, it gives CASSLGRGGAMEQYF.

This clonotype occurred a few times. The CDR3 reads CASSRGGHEKLFF. The CDR3 DNA sequence: TGTGCCAGCAGCCGCGGGGGGCATGAAAAACTGTTTTTT. The J gene is TRBJ1-4, the V gene TRBV7-2; D is perhaps TRBD1 (6 bases). This CDR3 comprises 13 residues. CDR1 and CDR2 (germline): SGHTA, FQGNSA. V was clipped by 5 bases and J by 6 bases, with 10 bases between them.

In its sample, this clonotype was seen a few times. This chain uses TRBV28 with TRBJ1-1; possibly TRBD1 for D (6 bases). This CDR3 is 17 amino acids long. V lost 5 bases to trimming and J lost 0 bases, with 19 bases between them. The germline gives CDR1 MDHEN, CDR2 SYDVKM. DNA for the CDR3: TGTGCCAGCAGTCCCCCCGGGACACAATTCCTGAACACTGAAGCTTTCTTT. Its protein product is CASSPPGTQFLNTEAFF. The complete variable domain, with remaining parts taken from reference TRBV28 and TRBJ1-1, reads DVKVTQSSRYLVKRTGEKVFLECVQDMDHENMFWYRQDPGLGLRLIYFSYDVKMKEKGDIPEGYSVSREKKERFSLILESASTNQTSMYLCASSPPGTQFLNTEAFFGQGTRLTVV.

This clonotype was seen more than once but under ten times. V and J are TRBV2 and TRBJ2-5; tentatively, D is TRBD2 (5 bases). The CDR3 runs 12 residues. V was pared by 7 bases and J by 5 bases, with 11 bases between. Germline V CDR1 and CDR2: SNHLY, FYNNEI. The CDR3 DNA reads TGTGCCAGCACCATCACGGGGGAGACCCAGTACTTC. Protein: CASTITGETQYF. Full variable domain (missing parts from reference TRBV2 and TRBJ2-5): EPEVTQTPSHQVTQMGQEVILRCVPISNHLYFYWYRQILGQKVEFLVSFYNNEISEKSEIFDDQFSVERPDGSNFTLKIRSTKLEDSAMYFCASTITGETQYFGPGTRLLVL.

This clonotype was recorded a few times. The chain couples TRBV5-1 to TRBJ2-3, with TRBD2 identical over 10 bases. The CDR3 loop spans 18 amino acids. The V segment lost 0 bases and the J segment 0 bases; nucleotides outside the gene matches: 7. Germline V gene sequence: CDR1 SGHRS, CDR2 YFSETQ. CDR3 sequence: CASSLAKSGGASTDTQYF. The CDR3 nucleotides are TGCGCCAGCAGCTTGGCAAAGAGCGGGGGGGCAAGCACAGATACGCAGTATTTT. Full variable domain (missing parts from reference TRBV5-1 and TRBJ2-3): KAGVTQTPRYLIKTRGQQVTLSCSPISGHRSVSWYQQTPGQGLQFLFEYFSETQRNKGNFPGRFSGRQFSNSRSEMNVSTLELGDSALYLCASSLAKSGGASTDTQYFGPGTRLTVL.